Below are 30 T cell receptor beta chains sequenced from a single sample in a study of human T cells and chemical hapten exposure. Time point of the sample: patch test 1, 2 weeks after DPC sensitization. Treatment: therapeutic diphenylcyclopropenone sensitization with weekly scalp DPC. Via MiXCR, TCRdb re-called the RACE reads, giving one row per CDR3 protein. The table includes around 120,000 distinct CDR3 sequences, about 12% detected once. The specimen was whole blood, collected in connection with sensitization to the hapten diphenylcyclopropenone (DPC). The receptors originated from a woman aged 45-59 years with alopecia areata. Some clones in this sample may be carry-over from other donors' samples.

This clonotype was seen ten or more times. V usage is TRBV6-2 or TRBV6-3 and J usage is TRBJ1-1; D unresolved. The V and J ends lost 6 bases and 2 bases respectively, with 22 bases between them. The CDR3 contains 17 residues. CDR1 is MNHEY and CDR2 is SVGEGT in the germline V gene. CDR3 nucleotides: TGTGCCAGCAGCCCGCACCCGGTTAGGCCCCTAAACACTGAAGCTTTCTTT. It is translated as CASSPHPVRPLNTEAFF.

This clonotype was detected many times. The V and J genes are TRBV5-4 and TRBJ2-2, with a possible D match to TRBD1 (6 bases). The germline CDR1 and CDR2 sequences are SGHNT and YYREEE (reference sequence). V lost 2 bases and J lost 5, with 16 bases in between. The CDR3 consists of 16 residues. CDR3 nucleotides: TGTGCCAGCAGCTTCCCTGGACAGTTAAGGACCGGGGAGCTGTTTTTT. Amino acids: CASSFPGQLRTGELFF.

This clonotype has more than one count but fewer than ten. This chain links TRBV18 with TRBJ1-6; D might be TRBD1 (5 bases). Germline loops: CDR1 KGHSH, CDR2 LQKENI. The CDR3 runs to 18 residues. Trimming shortened V by 1 base and J by 9 bases, and 22 bases separated the two germline ends. CDR3 residues: CASSPLRQGGSEGSPLHF. The CDR3 DNA follows: TGTGCCAGCTCACCACTCCGGCAGGGAGGCTCCGAGGGTTCACCCCTCCACTTT.

This clonotype was found many times. The chain links TRBV5-4 to TRBJ1-2; D may be TRBD1 (6 bases). This CDR3 region has 15 residues. In germline, CDR1 is SGHNT, CDR2 YYREEE (reference sequence). Between the trimmed V and J ends, which lost 3 bases and 8 bases, there was a span of 20 bases. The CDR3 nucleotides are TGTGCCAGCAGCTCCAATTGGGGAGGGGGAGGAGGCTACACCTTC. Translating it yields CASSSNWGGGGGYTF.

The V and J genes are TRBV15 and TRBJ2-2, with D perhaps being TRBD1 or TRBD2 (5 bases each). The V end was cut by 2 bases, the J end by 0 bases, with 10 bases between. Germline V CDR1 and CDR2: LNHNV, YYDKDF (reference sequence). The CDR3 length is 16 residues. The CDR3, as DNA: TGTGCCACCAGCAGAAGGGACCGATCGAACACCGGGGAGCTGTTTTTT. It yields the protein CATSRRDRSNTGELFF.

This clonotype was counted between two and nine times. This sequence joins TRBV7-8 and TRBJ1-1; tentatively, D is TRBD1 (5 bases). The germline V and J ends were trimmed by 2 bases and 3 bases, with 10 bases remaining between them. Germline V gene lookup returns CDR1 SGHVS and CDR2 FQNEAQ. This CDR3 region has 14 residues. The CDR3 loop reads CASSLFPGHTEAFF. For the CDR3, the DNA is TGTGCCAGCAGCTTATTCCCAGGGCACACTGAAGCTTTCTTT.

The rearrangement links TRBV10-3 to TRBJ1-1, with 7 bases identical to TRBD1. Trimming at V came to 3 bases and at J to 3 bases, leaving 7 bases not matched to a gene. Germline CDR1 and CDR2: ENHRY and SYGVKD. The CDR3 is 15 amino acids. DNA for the CDR3: TGTGCCATCAGTGACACAGGGGACGCGGACACTGAAGCTTTCTTT. Residues: CAISDTGDADTEAFF.

The chain combines TRBV7-9 with TRBJ2-1; 8 nucleotides agree with TRBD1. V lost 5 bases to trimming and J lost 8 bases; unmatched junction nucleotides: 5. The CDR3 length is 13 residues. Germline values: CDR1 SEHNR, CDR2 FQNEAQ (reference sequence). CDR3 coding DNA: TGTGCCAGCAGCCGGGGACAGGTCGATGAGCAGTTCTTC. It specifies CASSRGQVDEQFF.

This clonotype was seen many times. The V gene is TRBV5-1, the J gene TRBJ1-5, with unresolved D. This CDR3 region has 15 residues. Germline V gene sequence: CDR1 SGHRS, CDR2 YFSETQ. V shed 0 bases and J shed 4 bases, with 11 bases lying between them. The CDR3 spells CASSLGESGNQPQHF. As DNA, the CDR3 is TGCGCCAGCAGCTTGGGGGAGTCTGGAAATCAGCCCCAGCATTTT.

V is TRBV13 and J is TRBJ2-5; D could derive from TRBD1 or TRBD2 (6 bases each). CDR3 length: 17 residues. V lost 5 bases and J 6 bases, leaving 25 bases between the germline ends. Germline CDR1 reads PRHDT; CDR2 reads FYEKMQ (reference sequence). CDR3 DNA: TGTGCCAGCAGCCAGACGCGGGGCGGGCCGGGGGCAAAGACCCAGTACTTC. It translates to CASSQTRGGPGAKTQYF.

The V and J genes are TRBV10-2 and TRBJ1-6; D unresolved. Germline assignment: CDR1 WSHSY and CDR2 SAAADI. Trimming took 4 bases from V and 7 from J, leaving 8 bases between them. This CDR3 is built from 13 residues. The CDR3 sequence is CASSGGRNSPLHF. DNA for the CDR3: TGCGCCAGCAGTGGTGGTCGGAATTCACCCCTCCACTTT.

The genes are TRBV7-8 and TRBJ2-1; D is unclear. CDR3 length equals 16 residues. Germline CDR1 and CDR2: SGHVS and FQNEAQ. The V and J ends lost 4 bases and 1 base respectively, with 14 bases between them. In DNA form, the CDR3 reads TGTGCCAGCAGCTCCTCTCAAAGGATTTCCTACAATGAGCAGTTCTTC. Amino acids: CASSSSQRISYNEQFF.

This clonotype has more than one count but fewer than ten. V and J are TRBV20-1 and TRBJ2-7, with D unclear. The V end lost 4 bases, the J end lost 3 bases, and 16 bases lay between the germline ends. This CDR3 region has 14 residues. Germline CDR1 and CDR2: DFQATT and SNEGSKA (reference sequence). The CDR3 sequence: CSATSPHPGYEQYF. The CDR3, as DNA: TGCAGTGCTACCTCCCCCCACCCCGGCTACGAGCAGTACTTC.

This clonotype was detected many times. The rearrangement links TRBV5-1 to TRBJ1-1; tentatively, D is TRBD1 (6 bases). This CDR3 spans 15 amino acids. V was pared by 4 bases and J by 0 bases, with 13 bases between. Germline CDR1 reads SGHRS; CDR2 reads YFSETQ. The CDR3 is CASSQQGLMNTEAFF. CDR3 bases: TGCGCCAGCAGCCAGCAGGGGTTAATGAACACTGAAGCTTTCTTT.

The chain combines TRBV20-1 with TRBJ2-1; a possible D gene is TRBD2 (5 bases). V lost 1 base and J 5 bases, leaving 12 bases between the germline ends. Looked up from germline, CDR1 is DFQATT and CDR2 is SNEGSKA (reference sequence). This CDR3 spans 14 amino acids. The CDR3 nucleotides read TGCAGTGCTAGAGGTGGGAGTTCCCACAATGAGCAGTTCTTC. It translates to CSARGGSSHNEQFF.

This clonotype appeared many times. The gene calls are TRBV28 and TRBJ1-2; D is ambiguous. The germline V gene has CDR1 MDHEN and CDR2 SYDVKM. V was cut by 10 bases and J by 5 bases, with 26 bases left in between. The CDR3 has 16 amino acids. CDR3 in DNA: TGTGCCACCAGAGCCCCGTATGACGGAGGAGGTTATGGCTACACCTTC. It codes for CATRAPYDGGGYGYTF.

DNA of the CDR3: TGTGCCAGCAGAAGGACAGGAATGTCTGGGGCCAACGTCCTGACTTTC. Its protein product is CASRRTGMSGANVLTF. The chain uses TRBV5-6 and TRBJ2-6; 7 bases align to TRBD1. The CDR3 is 16 residues long. CDR1 is SGHDT, CDR2 YYEEEE, per germline. Unmatched junction bases numbered 6, after V lost 5 bases and J lost 1 base.

This clonotype was counted at least ten times. The chain is built from TRBV14 and TRBJ2-3; a weak D match, TRBD1 (6 bases). Per germline, CDR1 SGHDN and CDR2 FVKESK. This CDR3 has 17 residues. Deletions cut 3 bases from V and 2 bases from J, with 18 bases between. The DNA of the CDR3 is TGTGCCAGCAGCCAGCCGGTCGGACAGACGGTCACAGATACGCAGTATTTT. Its translation is CASSQPVGQTVTDTQYF.

A single count supports this clonotype. One junction end does not reproduce the germline sequence, and a read error may be involved. The CDR3 region is CASSVVGVTDAQYF. As DNA, the CDR3 is TGTGCCAGCAGTGTCGTAGGGGTGACAGATGCGCAGTATTTT. The chain has TRBV2 and TRBJ2-3; a weak D match, TRBD1 (5 bases). The CDR3 contains 14 residues. CDR1 and CDR2 (germline): SNHLY, FYNNEI.

There are many counts of this clonotype. The chain is built from TRBV28 and TRBJ2-7; 7 bases are shared with TRBD2. Germline CDR1 reads MDHEN; CDR2 reads SYDVKM. With 4 bases clipped from V and 2 bases from J, the junction kept 11 bases outside the gene matches. The length of the CDR3 is 16 residues. CDR3 residues: CASSSEMGGKPYEQYF. DNA of the CDR3: TGTGCCAGCAGTTCCGAAATGGGGGGGAAACCCTACGAGCAGTACTTC.

This clonotype was observed many times. The junction departs from the called germline gene at one end, perhaps through a read error. The chain has TRBV7-7 and TRBJ2-2; 8 nucleotides match TRBD2. Germline V CDR1 and CDR2: SSHAT, FNYEAQ (reference sequence). The CDR3 sequence is 16 residues long. The CDR3 spells CASSLRGGTNTGELFF. In nucleotides, the CDR3 is TGTGCTAGCAGCTTACGCGGGGGGACGAACACCGGGGAGCTGTTTTTT.

The table lists this clonotype with many counts. V and J are TRBV12-3 or TRBV12-4 and TRBJ1-6; possible D gene TRBD1, 5 bases. The CDR3 covers 15 residues. The V gene lost 0 bases and the J gene lost 9 bases, with 12 bases spanning the gap. This chain's CDR3 is CASSLARGRGSPLHF. The CDR3 DNA is TGTGCCAGCAGTTTAGCTCGGGGTAGGGGTTCACCCCTCCACTTT.

In its sample, this clonotype was seen many times. This rearrangement joins TRBV29-1 to TRBJ2-3; D might be TRBD1 (5 bases). CDR3 length: 13 residues. Germline CDR1 and CDR2: SQVTM and ANQGSEA. V was pared by 1 base and J by 6 bases, with 11 bases between. Here the CDR3 DNA reads TGCAGCGTTGAAGGGGGCAGGCTGGATACGCAGTATTTT. This encodes CSVEGGRLDTQYF.

V usage is TRBV2 and J usage is TRBJ2-7, with 7 bases that match TRBD2. The CDR3 loop spans 14 amino acids. J was trimmed by 0 bases and V by 7 bases; bases with no gene match: 6. Per germline, CDR1 SNHLY and CDR2 FYNNEI. The CDR3 region has the DNA TGTGCCAGCAATTCGCTAGCGGACTCCTACGAGCAGTACTTC. Translated: CASNSLADSYEQYF.

This CDR3 is CSVRGGANTEAFF. CDR3 in DNA: TGCAGCGTTAGAGGAGGGGCGAACACTGAAGCTTTCTTT. This chain connects TRBV29-1 to TRBJ1-1; D is possibly TRBD1 (5 bases). CDR1 is SQVTM and CDR2 is ANQGSEA in the germline V gene. This CDR3 is built from 13 residues. Trimming took off 5 bases at V and 1 base at J, with 11 bases between the two ends.

The genes are TRBV7-9 and TRBJ1-4; 9 bases map to TRBD1. V lost 4 bases, J lost 0 bases, and 18 bases stayed unmatched. Germline CDR1 is SEHNR and CDR2 is FQNEAQ (reference sequence). This CDR3 has 21 residues. Written as DNA, the CDR3 is TGTGCCAGCAGCTCGCCTTACAGGGGGCAGCGGGGCAGTGCAACTAATGAAAAACTGTTTTTT. It is translated as CASSSPYRGQRGSATNEKLFF. The full variable domain, completed using reference TRBV7-9 and TRBJ1-4, is DTGVSQNPRHKITKRGQNVTFRCDPISEHNRLYWYRQTLGQGPEFLTYFQNEAQLEKSRLLSDRFSAERPKGSFSTLEIQRTEQGDSAMYLCASSSPYRGQRGSATNEKLFFGSGTQLSVL.

This clonotype was seen more than once but under ten times. The chain is built from TRBV18 and TRBJ1-1; D ambiguous. This CDR3 spans 13 amino acids. Germline V gene lookup returns CDR1 KGHSH and CDR2 LQKENI. Deletions cut 5 bases from V and 0 bases from J, with 7 bases between. DNA of the CDR3: TGTGCCAGCTCATCTGAAGTGAACACTGAAGCTTTCTTT. Translating gives CASSSEVNTEAFF.

This clonotype was recorded a few times. CDR3 nucleotides: TGTGCCAGCACCTTAGGTGGGGTTACGAATTCACCCCTCCACTTT. Translation: CASTLGGVTNSPLHF. The chain couples TRBV28 to TRBJ1-6; D is uncertain. The CDR3 sequence is 15 residues long. The germline V gene has CDR1 MDHEN and CDR2 SYDVKM. Trimming removed 7 bases at V and 7 bases at J, with 17 bases between.

This clonotype occurred a few times. This chain joins TRBV11-3 and TRBJ2-2; TRBD1 or TRBD2 may be the D gene (5 bases each). Trimming cost V 5 bases and J 2 bases, with 12 bases left between them. This CDR3 is 15 amino acids long. Germline lookup yields CDR1 SGHNT and CDR2 YENEEA. The CDR3 bases are TGTGCCAGCAGCCGTGGGACCACCAACACCGGGGAGCTGTTTTTT. Residues: CASSRGTTNTGELFF.

This clonotype showed up many times. This chain uses TRBV18 with TRBJ2-7; 11 nucleotides align to TRBD1. Germline CDR1 and CDR2: KGHSH and LQKENI. V lost 3 bases and J lost 3; bases outside the gene matches: 1. This CDR3 has 14 residues. The CDR3 bases are TGTGCCAGCTCACCCGGGACAGGGGGCTACGAGCAGTACTTC. Protein: CASSPGTGGYEQYF.